This TCR beta chain was retrieved from a study of T cell repertoires in cytomegalovirus infection. Study-wide background: The authors relied on CMV epitopes, both recently identified HLA-C-restricted and well-studied HLA-B-restricted. Public signatures in TCR beta pointed to CMV infection and matching HLA type. Study results and caveats: Cumulative frequency of public TCR beta families picked out carriers of CMV plus the relevant HLA. Ex vivo, HLA-C-restricted CMV-specific TCR beta clonotypes prevailed over the rest of the response.

Details on this clonotype: What it binds is not known.

V lost 4 bases and J lost 4; bases outside the gene matches: 5. The length of the CDR3 is 16 residues. TCRdb itself ran the reads through MiXCR, one entry per CDR3 protein. The sample lists around 710,000 distinct CDR3 sequences; about 29% were seen once. The specimen was cultured CD8+ T cells from PBMCs, collected from culture after CMV antigen stimulation. The chain has TRBV12-3 or TRBV12-4 and TRBJ2-1; 12 nucleotides match TRBD2. This TCR was sampled from a human donor in good health (CMV status not recorded). Some clones in this sample may be carry-over from other donors' samples. The CDR3 region is CASSSSSGGAYNEQFF. The CDR3, as DNA: TGTGCCAGCAGTTCTTCTAGCGGGGGGGCGTACAATGAGCAGTTCTTC.